A selection of T cell receptor beta chains follows, all from one sample in a study of Ad26.COV2.S vaccination and SARS-CoV-2 variants. Data came from immunoSEQ multiplex PCR; TCRdb stores just in-frame clones and leaves some out. Of about 350,000 clones in the sample, 86% were seen once. This sample comprised peripheral blood, obtained in a trial of Ad26.COV2.S vaccine versus placebo. The receptors originated from a person aged 18-65 years who received the Ad26.COV2.S COVID-19 vaccine or a placebo. Each CDR3 is given with its conserved first and last residue. Each record gives: V gene, J gene, CDR3 length, CDR3 protein.

TRBV7-9,TRBJ1-2,17,CASRRTFGASHDYGYTF
TRBV4-3,TRBJ1-1,14,CASSQDVANTEAFF
TRBV18,TRBJ2-7,13,CASSRGADLEQYF
TRBV10-1,TRBJ2-7,18,CASSPGLAGGTGRYEQYF
TRBV4-2,TRBJ2-1,17,CASSQRPAGQAYNEQFF
TRBV9,TRBJ1-2,14,CASGPRQGLNGYTF
TRBV4-3,TRBJ2-3,14,CASSQDQGGDTQYF
TRBV4-1,TRBJ2-1,16,CASSQGQGAPVNEQFF
TRBV28,TRBJ2-5,14,CASSIWTGVETQYF
TRBV7-8,TRBJ2-7,14,CASSLGTSNYEQYF
TRBV4-1,TRBJ2-1,15,CASSQAGSGDNEQFF
TRBV28,TRBJ1-4,11,CASRGGEKLFF